One and the same sample provided the 20 T cell receptor beta chains below, sequenced in a study of CD8 T cells in Susac syndrome. RNA in amounts of 0.5 to 1 ug was reverse transcribed with random hexamers. TCRdb used MiXCR to reprocess the immunoSEQ multiplex PCR reads, holding one entry per CDR3 protein. The sample holds some 100,000 distinct CDR3 sequences, roughly 95% seen once. Sequencing was carried out using CD4+ T cells from PBMCs. These receptor sequences come from a human donor in good health.

The V gene is TRBV12-3 or TRBV12-4, the J gene TRBJ2-3; D unclear. The CDR3 runs 13 residues. Trimming took off 3 bases at V and 4 bases at J, with 8 bases between the two ends. CDR3 sequence: CASSFRKADTQYF. The CDR3 nucleotides are TGTGCCAGCAGTTTTAGGAAAGCAGATACGCAGTATTTT.

The chain recombines TRBV2 with TRBJ2-3, with 11 bases matching TRBD2. Germline-derived CDR1 and CDR2 are SNHLY and FYNNEI. V shed 8 bases and J 5 bases; nucleotides not matched to a gene: 9. This CDR3 region has 15 residues. CDR3 in DNA: TGTGCCAGCTGTAGACTAGCGGGAAGGGGAGATACGCAGTATTTT. Its protein is CASCRLAGRGDTQYF.

The rearrangement uses TRBV2 and TRBJ1-5; D not resolved. V lost 8 bases and J 4 bases, leaving 12 bases between the germline ends. Per the germline V gene, CDR1 is SNHLY and CDR2 is FYNNEI. The CDR3 covers 13 residues. CDR3 DNA sequence: TGTGCCAGCCGCAGTCTCCGGAATCAGCCCCAGCATTTT. Translating it yields CASRSLRNQPQHF.

The V and J genes are TRBV29-1 and TRBJ1-1, with D unclear. This CDR3 is built from 16 residues. The V and J ends lost 2 bases and 6 bases respectively, with 22 bases between them. The germline gives CDR1 SQVTM, CDR2 ANQGSEA. The CDR3, as DNA: TGCAGCGTTGAATCCACGGAGCTCCGATATGAATCTGAAGCTTTCTTT. Translated, it gives CSVESTELRYESEAFF.

The J gene is TRBJ1-1, the V gene TRBV2; possibly TRBD1 for D (6 bases). This CDR3 contains 12 residues. CDR1 and CDR2 from the germline V gene are SNHLY and FYNNEI. The V end lost 9 bases, the J end lost 2 bases, and 10 bases lay between the germline ends. The CDR3 region has the DNA TGTGCCAGAGGGGGGGGAAACACTGAAGCTTTCTTT. It encodes CARGGGNTEAFF. The variable domain in full, completed from reference TRBV2 and TRBJ1-1, reads EPEVTQTPSHQVTQMGQEVILRCVPISNHLYFYWYRQILGQKVEFLVSFYNNEISEKSEIFDDQFSVERPDGSNFTLKIRSTKLEDSAMYFCARGGGNTEAFFGQGTRLTVV.

The chain joins TRBV18 to TRBJ2-2, with D hard to call. CDR3 length equals 16 residues. With 2 bases removed from V and 0 bases from J, the gap between germline ends came to 10 bases. Germline V CDR1 and CDR2: KGHSH, LQKENI. DNA for the CDR3: TGTGCCAGCTCACCAATAAGCCAAGCGAACACCGGGGAGCTGTTTTTT. Translation gives CASSPISQANTGELFF.

The chain employs TRBV20-1 and TRBJ2-3; 10 nucleotides match TRBD1. The J segment lost 3 bases and the V segment lost 7 bases, leaving 7 bases of the junction unmatched. This CDR3 spans 14 amino acids. Germline CDR1 is DFQATT and CDR2 is SNEGSKA (reference sequence). CDR3 sequence reads: CSGSGTGDTDTQYF. CDR3 in DNA: TGCAGTGGCTCCGGGACAGGGGATACAGATACGCAGTATTTT.

The rearrangement joins TRBV5-4 to TRBJ2-2, with D perhaps TRBD1 (5 bases). Trimming pared 6 bases from V and 2 bases from J, leaving 14 bases between. CDR1 is SGHNT and CDR2 is YYREEE in the germline V gene (reference sequence). CDR3 size: 15 residues. Here the CDR3 reads CASTPSDRNTGELFF. CDR3 coding DNA: TGTGCCAGCACCCCCTCAGACAGAAACACCGGGGAGCTGTTTTTT.

The V gene is TRBV27, the J gene TRBJ2-3, with D perhaps matching TRBD1 or TRBD2 (7 bases each). The length of the CDR3 is 16 residues. V lost 2 bases to trimming and J lost 6 bases, with 18 bases between them. Germline values: CDR1 MNHEY, CDR2 SMNVEV (reference sequence). The CDR3 region has the DNA TGTGCCAGCAGTTTAATCTCGACTAGCAGGGGGGATACGCAGTATTTT. Translated: CASSLISTSRGDTQYF.

The J gene is TRBJ2-7, the V gene TRBV29-1; a possible D gene is TRBD1 (7 bases). Trimming cost V 0 bases and J 7 bases, with 13 bases left between them. The CDR3 has 13 amino acids. Germline values: CDR1 SQVTM, CDR2 ANQGSEA. The CDR3 bases are TGCAGCGTTGAAGATCAGGGGGGAAGGGAGCAGTACTTC. This translates into CSVEDQGGREQYF.

The gene calls are TRBV19 and TRBJ1-1, with D perhaps TRBD1 (5 bases). The V end was cut by 1 base, the J end by 10 bases, with 10 bases between. CDR1 and CDR2 from the germline V gene are LNHDA and SQIVND (reference sequence). The CDR3 totals 12 residues. The CDR3 spells CASSIVQGPAFF. CDR3 in DNA: TGTGCCAGTAGTATAGTGCAGGGCCCAGCTTTCTTT.

V gene TRBV20-1 combines with J gene TRBJ2-7, with D unresolved. The germline V gene encodes CDR1 DFQATT and CDR2 SNEGSKA (reference sequence). There are 12 residues in the CDR3. CDR3 sequence reads: CSPTFRSYEQYF. The CDR3 region has the DNA TGCAGCCCGACATTTCGCTCCTACGAGCAGTACTTC.

The sample holds one count of this clonotype. This chain's CDR3 is CSARQGFTEAFF. The CDR3 coding sequence is TGCAGTGCCCGACAGGGCTTCACTGAAGCTTTCTTT. The J gene is TRBJ1-1, the V gene TRBV20-1, with 7 bases fitting TRBD1. The CDR3 is 12 amino acids. Germline CDR1 is DFQATT and CDR2 is SNEGSKA (reference sequence). V lost 6 bases, J lost 4 bases, and 5 bases stayed unmatched.

The chain links TRBV20-1 to TRBJ2-7; the D gene could be TRBD1 or TRBD2 (7 bases each). The CDR3 totals 12 residues. Germline assignment: CDR1 DFQATT and CDR2 SNEGSKA (reference sequence). CDR3: CASRRGGTEQYF. CDR3 sequence (DNA): TGCGCGTCCCGCAGGGGGGGTACCGAGCAGTACTTC.

The J gene is TRBJ1-2, the V gene TRBV27, with 8 positions matching TRBD1. The CDR3 consists of 15 residues. Trimming at V came to 6 bases and at J to 5 bases, leaving 11 bases not matched to a gene. Germline V gene data show CDR1 as MNHEY and CDR2 as SMNVEV (reference sequence). The CDR3 sequence is CASRPRDRRAYGYTF. In DNA form, the CDR3 reads TGTGCCAGCAGACCCCGGGACAGGCGGGCGTATGGCTACACCTTC.

This chain joins TRBV2 and TRBJ2-6, with D perhaps matching TRBD1 or TRBD2 (5 bases each). CDR1 and CDR2 from the germline V gene are SNHLY and FYNNEI. V gave up 2 bases and J gave up 2 bases, with 10 bases separating them. The CDR3 extends over 16 amino acids. The CDR3 DNA follows: TGTGCCAGCAGTGAATCGAGAGGGGCTGGGGCCAACGTCCTGACTTTC. Amino acid sequence: CASSESRGAGANVLTF.

V gene TRBV20-1 combines with J gene TRBJ2-7, with 9 bases lining up with TRBD1. Germline-derived CDR1 and CDR2 are DFQATT and SNEGSKA (reference sequence). The CDR3 covers 11 residues. The CDR3 sequence is CRAGDRDEQYF. The CDR3 DNA follows: TGCAGGGCCGGGGACAGGGATGAGCAGTACTTC.

The table lists this clonotype with a count of one. J is TRBJ2-2 and V is TRBV5-1; D unresolved. Germline CDR1 SGHRS, CDR2 YFSETQ. The CDR3 sequence is 14 residues long. The V end lost 3 bases, the J end lost 1 base, and 7 bases lay between the germline ends. CDR3 bases: TGCGCCAGCAGCTGGGCAGGGAACACCGGGGAGCTGTTTTTT. Translating gives CASSWAGNTGELFF.

The chain uses TRBV7-2 and TRBJ2-1, with D tentatively TRBD1 (5 bases). The CDR3 extends over 15 amino acids. The germline V gene encodes CDR1 SGHTA and CDR2 FQGNSA. V was cut by 5 bases and J by 8 bases, with 19 bases left in between. CDR3 bases: TGTGCCAGCAGCCTAACTGGTCAGGGAAGGGATGAGCAGTTCTTC. It translates to CASSLTGQGRDEQFF.

The rearrangement links TRBV2 to TRBJ2-5; tentative D call: TRBD2 (6 bases). The CDR3 is 14 amino acids. From germline, CDR1 is SNHLY and CDR2 FYNNEI. Trimming left V 8 bases short and J 1 base short, with 14 bases between. CDR3 protein: CASAEGGRQETQYF. The DNA for the CDR3 is TGTGCCAGCGCGGAGGGCGGGCGCCAAGAGACCCAGTACTTC.